This TCR beta chain was retrieved from a study of cytomegalovirus exposure and HLA in healthy donors. The V gene's germline CDR1 is SGDLS and CDR2 YYNGEE. The CDR3 loop spans 14 amino acids. Trimming removed 3 bases at V and 2 bases at J, with 11 bases between. Overall study results and limits: According to an earlier analysis, most TCR beta V segments yielded productive rearrangements about 87% or about 30% of the time. The authors judged a highly shared variant cluster likely a sequencing artifact. Reports showed the classifier diagnosing cytomegalovirus status with high specificity and sensitivity.

60 Vbeta and 13 Jbeta primers were used in PCR. TCRdb's table, derived via immunoSEQ multiplex PCR, lists solely in-frame clones and lacks some. The data hold 90,000 to 140,000 clones, with over 80% observed a single time. Donors consisted of healthy bone marrow donors. Notes on this clone: The antigen remains undetermined.

The genes are TRBV9 and TRBJ1-1; D is perhaps TRBD1 (5 bases). This sequence was found in a man aged 25-40 years in good health and CMV-seropositive. The sample comprised PBMCs. The CDR3 region has the DNA TGTGCCAGCAGCGACGGGACTGCTAACACTGAAGCTTTCTTT. Translating gives CASSDGTANTEAFF. The full variable domain, its missing parts supplied by reference TRBV9 and TRBJ1-1, is DSGVTQTPKHLITATGQRVTLRCSPRSGDLSVYWYQQSLDQGLQFLIQYYNGEERAKGNILERFSAQQFPDLHSELNLSSLELGDSALYFCASSDGTANTEAFFGQGTRLTVV.